A single sample gave rise to the 19 T cell receptor beta chains below, sequenced in a study of early T cells in non-severe SARS-CoV-2 infection. From the 5' RACE reads, TCRdb called clonotypes with MiXCR, one entry per CDR3 protein. The sample includes more than 50,000 distinct CDR3 sequences, roughly 13% of them seen just once. Sequenced here: whole blood, sampled at baseline. The receptors derive from an adult who was a healthcare worker with PCR-confirmed SARS-CoV-2 infection or an uninfected control (not recorded which).

In this sample, this clonotype turned up a few times. This sequence joins TRBV7-2 and TRBJ2-3; 10 bases line up with TRBD2. Trimming removed 4 bases from V and 4 bases from J; junction bases left unmatched: 11. CDR3 length: 17 residues. The germline gives CDR1 SGHTA, CDR2 FQGNSA. Here the CDR3 DNA reads TGTGCCAGCAGCTCTCTGGTTGTAGCGGGGGGTGCAGATACGCAGTATTTT. Encoded protein: CASSSLVVAGGADTQYF.

The rearrangement links TRBV5-1 to TRBJ2-7; no definite D call. Germline V lookup: CDR1 SGHRS, CDR2 YFSETQ. V was cut by 2 bases and J by 0 bases, with 6 bases left in between. The CDR3 consists of 13 residues. This CDR3 reads CASSFHTSYEQYF. CDR3 bases: TGCGCCAGCAGCTTCCATACCTCCTACGAGCAGTACTTC.

In this sample, this clonotype turned up many times. The chain employs TRBV28 and TRBJ2-7; 7 nucleotides match TRBD2. Germline loops: CDR1 MDHEN, CDR2 SYDVKM. CDR3 length: 16 residues. V was clipped by 4 bases and J by 2 bases; unmatched bases: 11. This CDR3 is CASSSPLGGRAYEQYF. In DNA form, the CDR3 reads TGTGCCAGCAGTTCGCCCCTGGGTGGGAGGGCCTACGAGCAGTACTTC.

V is TRBV27 and J is TRBJ2-7; TRBD2 matches 11 bases. CDR3 size: 16 residues. Germline CDR1 is MNHEY and CDR2 is SMNVEV (reference sequence). With 4 bases clipped from V and 0 bases from J, the junction kept 5 bases outside the gene matches. The CDR3 nucleotides are TGTGCCAGCAGTTCGCGACTAGCGGGGTTCTCCTACGAGCAGTACTTC. It translates to CASSSRLAGFSYEQYF.

The chain joins TRBV9 to TRBJ1-1, with D possibly being TRBD1 (6 bases). Looked up from germline, CDR1 is SGDLS and CDR2 is YYNGEE. The V and J ends lost 0 bases and 1 base respectively, with 10 bases between them. The CDR3 is 15 residues long. In nucleotides, the CDR3 is TGTGCCAGCAGCGTAGAACCACAGGGGAACACTGAAGCTTTCTTT. Translation gives CASSVEPQGNTEAFF.

V gene TRBV29-1 combines with J gene TRBJ1-1; no clear D. Trimming removed 4 bases at V and 1 base at J, with 4 bases between. The CDR3 is made up of 11 amino acids. Germline values: CDR1 SQVTM, CDR2 ANQGSEA. The CDR3 DNA reads as TGCAGCGTTGGAGCGAACACTGAAGCTTTCTTT. It translates to CSVGANTEAFF. Full variable domain (outside the CDR3, taken from reference TRBV29-1 and TRBJ1-1): SAVISQKPSRDICQRGTSLTIQCQVDSQVTMMFWYRQQPGQSLTLIATANQGSEATYESGFVIDKFPISRPNLTFSTLTVSNMSPEDSSIYLCSVGANTEAFFGQGTRLTVV.

This rearrangement joins TRBV25-1 to TRBJ1-1, with D perhaps TRBD1 (5 bases). The ends were cut back, 3 bases at V and 5 bases at J, with 19 bases in the middle. The CDR3 contains 16 residues. The germline CDR1 and CDR2 sequences are MGHDK and SYGVNS. CDR3 bases: TGTGCCAGCAGTGATGTTGGGGGTAAAGGAAAAACTGAAGCTTTCTTT. Translation gives CASSDVGGKGKTEAFF.

This chain links TRBV19 with TRBJ2-7; 9 bases line up with TRBD1. This CDR3 is 15 amino acids long. Germline trimming cut 7 bases from V and 2 bases from J; bases unmatched to any gene: 9. CDR1 LNHDA and CDR2 SQIVND come from the germline V gene (reference sequence). The CDR3, as DNA: TGTGCCAGTACCTCGGGACAGGGTAATACCTACGAGCAGTACTTC. Translated: CASTSGQGNTYEQYF.

This clonotype was observed a handful of times. J is TRBJ1-5 and V is TRBV7-2; no clear D gene. The CDR3 length is 15 residues. The germline CDR1 and CDR2 sequences are SGHTA and FQGNSA. Trimming stripped 3 bases from V and 1 base from J, with 10 bases between. The CDR3 here is CASSFTLGSNQPQHF. CDR3 coding DNA: TGTGCCAGCAGCTTTACCCTGGGGAGCAATCAGCCCCAGCATTTT.

This clonotype was counted a few times. The V call is TRBV6-5, the J call TRBJ2-1, with D perhaps TRBD2 (5 bases). Germline lookup yields CDR1 MNHEY and CDR2 SVGAGI. Trimming left V 0 bases short and J 4 bases short, with 10 bases between. The CDR3 contains 15 residues. The CDR3 loop is CASSYSSARYNEQFF. The CDR3 region has the DNA TGTGCCAGCAGTTACTCTAGCGCCCGATACAATGAGCAGTTCTTC.

The table lists this clonotype with a few counts. The chain has TRBV2 and TRBJ1-4; the D gene is possibly TRBD1 (5 bases). This CDR3 contains 12 residues. CDR1 and CDR2 (germline): SNHLY, FYNNEI. V lost 6 bases, J lost 8 bases, and 10 bases lay in between. In nucleotides, the CDR3 is TGTGCCAGCAGACCTAGGACAGAAAAACTGTTTTTT. Translating it yields CASRPRTEKLFF.

The chain has TRBV6-6 and TRBJ1-1, with 9 bases fitting TRBD1. This CDR3 is built from 14 residues. CDR1 MNHNY and CDR2 SVGAGI come from the germline V gene (reference sequence). CDR3 region: CGVTTGGWNTEAFF. Here the CDR3 DNA reads TGTGGGGTAACGACAGGGGGGTGGAACACTGAAGCTTTCTTT.

This clonotype was recorded at least ten times. V usage is TRBV7-2 and J usage is TRBJ2-7; D remains unclear. Per germline, CDR1 SGHTA and CDR2 FQGNSA. The CDR3 consists of 12 residues. Trimming took 1 base from V and 5 from J, leaving 6 bases between them. In DNA form, the CDR3 reads TGTGCCAGCAGCTTAGGGCATAACGAGCAGTACTTC. Protein: CASSLGHNEQYF. Variable domain in full (rest from reference TRBV7-2 and TRBJ2-7): GAGVSQSPSNKVTEKGKDVELRCDPISGHTALYWYRQSLGQGLEFLIYFQGNSAPDKSGLPSDRFSAERTGGSVSTLTIQRTQQEDSAVYLCASSLGHNEQYFGPGTRLTVT.

This clonotype occurred a few times. The chain joins TRBV12-3 or TRBV12-4 to TRBJ2-1; D is undetermined. The CDR3 totals 13 residues. Trimming removed 5 bases from V and 8 bases from J, with 13 bases in between. The CDR3, as DNA: TGTGCCAGCAGTCCCCACCCTGGGGATGAGCAGTTCTTC. Translating gives CASSPHPGDEQFF.

This clonotype was seen only a few times. The gene calls are TRBV29-1 and TRBJ2-1; 10 bases agree with TRBD2. The V and J ends lost 7 bases and 4 bases, in that order; junction bases with no gene match: 4. This CDR3 is 13 amino acids long. Looked up from germline, CDR1 is SQVTM and CDR2 is ANQGSEA. CDR3 sequence reads: CSAGLAVYNEQFF. In DNA form, the CDR3 reads TGCAGCGCTGGACTAGCGGTTTACAATGAGCAGTTCTTC.

The V gene is TRBV6-5, the J gene TRBJ1-5; D unresolved. Trimming removed 2 bases from V and 9 bases from J, with 11 bases in between. Germline V lookup: CDR1 MNHEY, CDR2 SVGAGI. The CDR3 contains 13 residues. In DNA form, the CDR3 reads TGTGCCAGCAGTTACGACTTCAAGGGGCCCCAGCATTTT. Protein sequence: CASSYDFKGPQHF.

This chain links TRBV5-5 with TRBJ1-1; no firm D call. Germline CDR1 and CDR2: SGHKS and YYEKEE (reference sequence). Trimming removed 2 bases at V and 0 bases at J, with 2 bases between. There are 12 residues in the CDR3. The CDR3: CASSFLNTEAFF. The CDR3 DNA reads TGTGCCAGCAGCTTCCTGAACACTGAAGCTTTCTTT.

V usage is TRBV5-1 and J usage is TRBJ2-3; D remains unclear. Per the germline V gene, CDR1 is SGHRS and CDR2 is YFSETQ. Trimming removed 0 bases from V and 2 bases from J, with 7 bases in between. The CDR3 totals 14 residues. CDR3 region: CASSLDQATDTQYF. The CDR3 DNA is TGCGCCAGCAGCTTGGATCAGGCCACAGATACGCAGTATTTT.

This clonotype was seen at least ten times. The chain joins TRBV5-1 to TRBJ2-3; D unclear. This CDR3 spans 14 amino acids. V dropped 4 bases and J dropped 3 bases, with 12 bases sitting between them. Germline V CDR1 and CDR2: SGHRS, YFSETQ. The CDR3 here is CASSAGHGTDTQYF. The CDR3 nucleotides are TGCGCCAGCAGCGCTGGCCATGGGACAGATACGCAGTATTTT.